This T cell receptor beta chain was observed in a study of blood T cell repertoires in COVID-19. Study overall: The study drew acute and convalescent COVID-19 samples from the United States, Italy and Spain. T cells, B-cell-depleted T cells, or PBMCs provided the cDNA or gDNA that served as material.

In the original workflow: Amplification from reference gene primers served as the basis for estimated nucleated cell counts. Here immunoSEQ multiplex PCR was the method, and the copy in TCRdb shows in-frame clones only, minus some. That table is the source of V, J and clone size, and D and trimming were worked out from the DNA. The sample includes approximately 130,000 clones, over 75% of them seen just once. This clone was seen a handful of times. This CDR3 is built from 16 residues. V dropped 6 bases and J dropped 2; count of bases not matched to a gene: 11. CDR1 and CDR2 (germline): SGHTA, FQGNSA. Sequenced material: peripheral blood. This clonotype originated in a man aged 45-60 years with acute or convalescent COVID-19. V gene TRBV7-2 combines with J gene TRBJ1-2, with TRBD1 identical over 8 bases. The CDR3 nucleotides are TGTGCCAGCAGGGGGTGGAGCGACAGGGGCAACTATGGCTACACCTTC. It codes for CASRGWSDRGNYGYTF.